Listed here is a single TCR beta chain. Its antigen is unknown. Unmatched junction bases numbered 3, after V lost 4 bases and J lost 2 bases. This CDR3 has 14 amino acids. CDR1 is SGHRS, CDR2 YFSETQ, per germline. This specimen comes from a study of a mutant IDH1 vaccine in newly diagnosed glioma. This sample's time point: week 35, safety follow-up. In every dose of vaccine, 300 ug of mutant IDH1 20-mer peptide was given alongside topical imiquimod. Measured with immunoSEQ multiplex PCR; TCRdb has only the in-frame clones, and not every one. The data show about 33,000 clones, with about four fifths seen just once and approximately 6.9% held by the top ten.

The J gene is TRBJ1-1, the V gene TRBV5-1; 9 bases are shared with TRBD1. Sequencing used PBMCs, obtained from a glioma patient whose treatment included an IDH1 peptide vaccine. This TCR derives from a woman aged 18-35 years with glioma. This CDR3 is CASSTGQGNTEAFF. The CDR3 region has the DNA TGCGCCAGCAGCACGGGACAGGGAAACACTGAAGCTTTCTTT.